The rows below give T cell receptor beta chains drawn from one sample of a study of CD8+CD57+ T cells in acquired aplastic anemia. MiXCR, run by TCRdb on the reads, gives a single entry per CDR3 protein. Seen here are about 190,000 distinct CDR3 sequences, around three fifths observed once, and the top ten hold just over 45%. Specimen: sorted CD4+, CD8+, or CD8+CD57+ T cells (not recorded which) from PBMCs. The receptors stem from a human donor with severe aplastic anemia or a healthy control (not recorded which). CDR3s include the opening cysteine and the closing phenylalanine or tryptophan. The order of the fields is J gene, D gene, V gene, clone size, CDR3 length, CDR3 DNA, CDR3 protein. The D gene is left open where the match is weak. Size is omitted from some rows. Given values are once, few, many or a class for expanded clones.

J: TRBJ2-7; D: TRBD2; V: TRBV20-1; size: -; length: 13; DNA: TGCAGTGCTAGTATAGCGGGGGAGAGAGAGCAGTACTTC; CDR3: CSASIAGEREQYF
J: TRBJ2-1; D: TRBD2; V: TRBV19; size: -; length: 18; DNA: TGTGCCAGTAGTGCGGGACTAGCGGGGCTAGCGAGGTCAAATGAGCAGTTCTTC; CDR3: CASSAGLAGLARSNEQFF
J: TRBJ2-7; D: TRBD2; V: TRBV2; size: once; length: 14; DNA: TGTGCCAGCCTTCACTCCGGGACTAGCACCGAGCAGTACTTC; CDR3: CASLHSGTSTEQYF
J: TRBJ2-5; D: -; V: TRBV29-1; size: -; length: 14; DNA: TGCAGCGTGGACTCCTGGGACCAGAGGGAGACCCAGTACTTC; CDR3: CSVDSWDQRETQYF
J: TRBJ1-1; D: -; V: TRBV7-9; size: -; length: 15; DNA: TGTGCCAGCAGCTTAGGGACAGACAGGTACACTGAAGCTTTCTTT; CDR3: CASSLGTDRYTEAFF
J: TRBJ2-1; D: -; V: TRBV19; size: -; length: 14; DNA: TGTGCCAGTAGTATAGATCCCACGATGAATGAGCAGTTCTTC; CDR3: CASSIDPTMNEQFF
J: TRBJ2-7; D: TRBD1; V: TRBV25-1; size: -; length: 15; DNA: TGTGCCAGCCATTTGGGACAGTCGTACTCCTACGAGCAGTACTTC; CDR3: CASHLGQSYSYEQYF
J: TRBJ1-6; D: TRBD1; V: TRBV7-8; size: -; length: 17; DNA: TGTGCCAGCAGCTTATTCGGACAGGGATTACGGAATTCACCCCTCCACTTT; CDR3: CASSLFGQGLRNSPLHF
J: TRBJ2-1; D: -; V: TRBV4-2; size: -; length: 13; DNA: TGTGCCAGCAGCCAATTTCGCGTTGCTGAGCAGTTCTTC; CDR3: CASSQFRVAEQFF
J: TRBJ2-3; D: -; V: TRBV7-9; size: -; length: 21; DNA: TGTGCCAGCAGTTCGGACTCCCCACCGTTCGGGGAGCTGTTTTACACAGATACGCAGTATTTT; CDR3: CASSSDSPPFGELFYTDTQYF
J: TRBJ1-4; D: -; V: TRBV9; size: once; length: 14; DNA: TGTGCCAGCAGCGACCTGGGGAATAATGAAAAACTGTTTTTT; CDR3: CASSDLGNNEKLFF
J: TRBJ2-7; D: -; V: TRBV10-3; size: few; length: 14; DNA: TGTGCCTCGCGGACTGACAGCGCCCCCTACGAGCAGTACTTC; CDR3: CASRTDSAPYEQYF
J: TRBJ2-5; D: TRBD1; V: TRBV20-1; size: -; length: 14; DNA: TGCAGTGCTACCGGGACAGGGGGGGTGGAGACCCAGTACTTC; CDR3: CSATGTGGVETQYF
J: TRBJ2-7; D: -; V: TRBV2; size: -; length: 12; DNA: TGTGCCAGCAGAACCGACAGCTACGAGCAGTACTTC; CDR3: CASRTDSYEQYF
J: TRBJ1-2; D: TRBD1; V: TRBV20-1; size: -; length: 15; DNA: TGCAGTGCTAGGCCCGGGACAGGGGGTGTCTATGGCTACACCTTC; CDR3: CSARPGTGGVYGYTF
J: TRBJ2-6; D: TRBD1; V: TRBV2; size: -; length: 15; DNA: TGTGCCAGCAGCGACAGGGGGTCTGGGGCCAACGTCCTGACTTTC; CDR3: CASSDRGSGANVLTF
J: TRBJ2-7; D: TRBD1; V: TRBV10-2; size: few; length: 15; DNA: TGCGCCAGCAGTGAGTCGTGGGACAGGGGGCACGAGCAGTACTTC; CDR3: CASSESWDRGHEQYF
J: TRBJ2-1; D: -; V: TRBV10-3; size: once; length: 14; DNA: TGTGCCATCGGAAGTGGGGACATGCGGTCGGAGCAGTTCTTC; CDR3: CAIGSGDMRSEQFF
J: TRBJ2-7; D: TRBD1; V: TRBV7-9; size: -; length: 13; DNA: TGTGCCAGCGGCGAACAGGGGGCAGGCGAGCAGTACTTC; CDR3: CASGEQGAGEQYF
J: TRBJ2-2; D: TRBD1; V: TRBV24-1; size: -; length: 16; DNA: TGTGCCACCAGTGACCTGGACAGGTGGAACACCGGGGAGCTGTTTTTT; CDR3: CATSDLDRWNTGELFF
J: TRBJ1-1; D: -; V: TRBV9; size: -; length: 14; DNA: TGTGCCAGCAGTGACGGCAGGGTGAACACTGAAGCTTTCTTT; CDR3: CASSDGRVNTEAFF
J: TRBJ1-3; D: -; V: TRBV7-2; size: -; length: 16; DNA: TGTGCCAGCAGCTTAGACTCCTCGGGGGGAGGAAACACCATATATTTT; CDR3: CASSLDSSGGGNTIYF
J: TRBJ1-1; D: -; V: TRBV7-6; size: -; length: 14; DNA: TGTGCCAGCAGGCTTACAGCGATGATCACTGAAGCTTTCTTT; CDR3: CASRLTAMITEAFF
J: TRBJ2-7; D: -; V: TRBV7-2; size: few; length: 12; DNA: TGTGCCAGCAGCTTCGGGTCCTACGAGCAGTACTTC; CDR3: CASSFGSYEQYF
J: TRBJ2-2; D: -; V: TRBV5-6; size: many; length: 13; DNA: TGTGCCAGCAGACTCGGGGCGGGCGGGGAGCTGTTTTTT; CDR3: CASRLGAGGELFF
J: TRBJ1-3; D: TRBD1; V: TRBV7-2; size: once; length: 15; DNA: TGTGCCAGCAGTCCGGGACAGGGGCCTGGAAACACCATATATTTT; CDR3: CASSPGQGPGNTIYF
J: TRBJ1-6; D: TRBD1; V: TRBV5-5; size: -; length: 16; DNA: TGTGCCAGCAGCTTGCTCGGGACAGTGGGGGATTCACCCCTCCACTTT; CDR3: CASSLLGTVGDSPLHF
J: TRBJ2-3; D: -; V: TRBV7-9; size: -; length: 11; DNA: TGTGCCAGCAGCTTAGAGGGGGCGCAGTATTTT; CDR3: CASSLEGAQYF
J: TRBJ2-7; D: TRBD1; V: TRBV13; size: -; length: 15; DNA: TGTGCCAGCAGCCCTGGACAGGGTAGATCCTACGAGCAGTACTTC; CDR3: CASSPGQGRSYEQYF
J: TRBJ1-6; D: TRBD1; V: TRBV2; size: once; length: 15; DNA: TGTGCCAGCAGTGAAGCGCCAGGGGGGAATTCACCCCTCCACTTT; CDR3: CASSEAPGGNSPLHF
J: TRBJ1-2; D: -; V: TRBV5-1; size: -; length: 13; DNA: TGCGCCAGCAGCTTGGAGAGGGTACAAGGCTACACCTTC; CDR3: CASSLERVQGYTF
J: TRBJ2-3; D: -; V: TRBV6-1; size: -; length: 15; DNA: TGTGCCATCACTGGGGCGGACCCTAGCACAGATACGCAGTATTTT; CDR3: CAITGADPSTDTQYF
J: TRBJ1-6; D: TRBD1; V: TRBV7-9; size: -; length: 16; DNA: TGTGCCAGCAGCTTAGTGGCCGGGACAGGGACTTCACCCCTCCACTTT; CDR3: CASSLVAGTGTSPLHF